These T cell receptor beta chains were read from a single sample in a study of T cell repertoires in cytomegalovirus infection. Using its own MiXCR run on the reads, TCRdb lists one record per CDR3 protein. This table holds hundreds of thousands of distinct CDR3 sequences, around 10% found once. The source material was PBMCs. These receptor sequences come from a human donor in good health (CMV status not recorded). Some clones in this sample may be carry-over from other donors' samples. Both conserved end residues are trimmed from each CDR3.

V,J,CDR3
TRBV5-4,TRBJ1-4,ASSSSPGTLM
TRBV7-2,TRBJ2-5,ASSLDTEETQY
TRBV28,TRBJ2-2,ASSHIAGGYTGELF
TRBV20-1,TRBJ2-7,SANTGQTLTYEQY
TRBV5-4,TRBJ1-2,ASSGGPGDPTNYGYT
TRBV7-8,TRBJ2-7,ASSSPGQISYEQY
TRBV19,TRBJ1-2,ASSPGQGARRRGGYT
TRBV5-4,TRBJ2-3,ASSPGTLVGDTDTQY
TRBV12-3/TRBV12-4,TRBJ1-5,ASRTANFNQPQH
TRBV28,TRBJ1-2,ASKLRGVLT
TRBV18,TRBJ2-1,ASSPWVSGGNEQF
TRBV7-8,TRBJ2-2,ASSWDKLAGVNTGELF
TRBV7-9,TRBJ2-7,ASSIGLAYEQY
TRBV3-1,TRBJ2-3,ASSQRDLTDTQY
TRBV7-8,TRBJ2-1,ASSSGTSGPYNEQF
TRBV29-1,TRBJ1-5,SVGSRGLPQH
TRBV6-2/TRBV6-3,TRBJ2-3,ASSYPRGSALTDTQY
TRBV28,TRBJ2-5,ASRPGPQETQY
TRBV7-8,TRBJ2-1,ASSLEGGVGYNEQF
TRBV6-1,TRBJ2-7,ASRGVSYEQY
TRBV20-1,TRBJ1-1,SASPGGLGNTEAF
TRBV28,TRBJ2-3,ASTKHGPRY
TRBV5-4,TRBJ2-7,ASSLRQGGFSEQY
TRBV19,TRBJ2-7,ASSPSGQVLYEQY
TRBV6-6,TRBJ1-4,ASRNLHQGAIATNEKLF
TRBV12-3/TRBV12-4,TRBJ2-3,ASSTGLARDTQY
TRBV12-3/TRBV12-4,TRBJ1-1,ASSLPGTEAF
TRBV11-3,TRBJ2-7,ASSPRHPPYEQY
TRBV5-6,TRBJ1-2,ASKGDNWDGYT
TRBV2,TRBJ1-6,ASRGRRSPLH
TRBV20-1,TRBJ1-1,SARDPRTGGENTEAF